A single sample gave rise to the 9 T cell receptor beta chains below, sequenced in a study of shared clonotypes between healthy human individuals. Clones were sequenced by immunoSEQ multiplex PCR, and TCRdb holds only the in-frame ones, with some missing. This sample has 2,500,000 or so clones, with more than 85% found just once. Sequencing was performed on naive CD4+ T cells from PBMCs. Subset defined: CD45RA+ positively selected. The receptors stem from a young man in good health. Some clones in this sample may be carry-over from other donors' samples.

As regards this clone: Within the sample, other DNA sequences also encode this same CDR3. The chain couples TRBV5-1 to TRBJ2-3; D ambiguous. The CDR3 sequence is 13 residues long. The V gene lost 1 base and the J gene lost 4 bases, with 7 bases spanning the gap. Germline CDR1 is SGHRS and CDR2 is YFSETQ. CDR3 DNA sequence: TGCGCCAGCAGCTTGCCGGGTCCAGATACGCAGTATTTT. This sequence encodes CASSLPGPDTQYF.

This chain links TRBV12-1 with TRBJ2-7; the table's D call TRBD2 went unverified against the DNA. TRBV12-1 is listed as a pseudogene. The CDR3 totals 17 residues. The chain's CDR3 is CASSFGGLAEGFYEQYF. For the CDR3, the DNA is TGTGCCAGCAGCTTTGGGGGACTAGCGGAGGGGTTCTACGAGCAGTACTTC.

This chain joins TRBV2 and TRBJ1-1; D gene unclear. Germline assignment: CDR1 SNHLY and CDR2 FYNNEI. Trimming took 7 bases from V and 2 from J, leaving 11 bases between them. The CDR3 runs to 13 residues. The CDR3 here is CASTGEFNTEAFF. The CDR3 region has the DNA TGTGCCAGCACTGGGGAATTCAACACTGAAGCTTTCTTT.

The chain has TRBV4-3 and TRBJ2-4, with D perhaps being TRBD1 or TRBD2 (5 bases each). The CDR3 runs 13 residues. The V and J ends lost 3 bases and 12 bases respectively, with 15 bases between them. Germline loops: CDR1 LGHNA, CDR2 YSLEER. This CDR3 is CASSQAKQEAQYF. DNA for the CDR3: TGCGCCAGCAGCCAGGCCAAACAGGAGGCTCAGTACTTC.

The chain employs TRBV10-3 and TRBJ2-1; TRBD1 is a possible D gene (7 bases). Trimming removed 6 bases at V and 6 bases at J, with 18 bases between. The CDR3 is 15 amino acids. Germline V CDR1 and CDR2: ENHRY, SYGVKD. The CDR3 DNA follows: TGTGCCATCAGGGAAACAGGGGCGGGGCGCAATGAGCAGTTCTTC. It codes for CAIRETGAGRNEQFF.

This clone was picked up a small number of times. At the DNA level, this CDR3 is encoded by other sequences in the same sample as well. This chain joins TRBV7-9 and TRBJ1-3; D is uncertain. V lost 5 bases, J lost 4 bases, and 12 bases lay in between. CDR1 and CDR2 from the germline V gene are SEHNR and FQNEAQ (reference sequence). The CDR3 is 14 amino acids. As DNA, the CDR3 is TGTGCCAGCAGCCCAGGATTTTCAGGAAACACCATATATTTT. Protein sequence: CASSPGFSGNTIYF.

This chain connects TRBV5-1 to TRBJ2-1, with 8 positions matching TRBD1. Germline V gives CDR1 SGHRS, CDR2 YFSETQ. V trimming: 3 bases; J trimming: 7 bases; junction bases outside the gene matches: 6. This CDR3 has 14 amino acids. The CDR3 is CASSSRQGYNEQFF. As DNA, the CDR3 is TGCGCCAGCAGCTCTCGACAGGGGTATAATGAGCAGTTCTTC.

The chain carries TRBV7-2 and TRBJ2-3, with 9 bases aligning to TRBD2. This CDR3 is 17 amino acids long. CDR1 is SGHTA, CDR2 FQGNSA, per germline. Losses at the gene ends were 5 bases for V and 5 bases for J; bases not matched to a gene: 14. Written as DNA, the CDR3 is TGTGCCAGCAGCCCCCAAGGGAACGCGGGAGGGATAGATACGCAGTATTTT. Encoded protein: CASSPQGNAGGIDTQYF.

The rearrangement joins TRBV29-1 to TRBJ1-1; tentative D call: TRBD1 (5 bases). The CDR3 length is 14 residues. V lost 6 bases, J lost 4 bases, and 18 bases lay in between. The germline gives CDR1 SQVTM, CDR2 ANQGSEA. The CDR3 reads CSVPGLGEGTEAFF. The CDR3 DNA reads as TGCAGCGTCCCCGGGTTGGGGGAAGGCACTGAAGCTTTCTTT.